One and the same sample provided the 30 T cell receptor beta chains below, sequenced in a study of Tregs in tolerant kidney transplant recipients. TCRdb's table, derived via immunoSEQ multiplex PCR, lists solely in-frame clones and lacks some. The sample yields 95,000 to 120,000 clones, nearly 90% seen once. This sample comprised CD4+ T cells from blood, obtained before the transplant. The receptors stem from a human donor who received a combined kidney and bone marrow transplant.

The chain combines TRBV7-8 with TRBJ2-3; D is ambiguous. The CDR3 consists of 14 residues. Germline V gene data show CDR1 as SGHVS and CDR2 as FQNEAQ. V gave up 5 bases and J gave up 2 bases, with 11 bases separating them. The CDR3 region is CASSLGTHTDTQYF. The DNA of the CDR3 is TGTGCCAGCAGCCTAGGCACACACACAGATACGCAGTATTTT.

This chain joins TRBV11-2 and TRBJ1-3; D call uncertain. Trimming left V 3 bases short and J 2 bases short, with 11 bases between. Germline V gives CDR1 SGHAT, CDR2 FQNNGV. This CDR3 has 15 residues. The CDR3 spells CASSFNYSPGNTIYF. The DNA of the CDR3 is TGTGCCAGCAGCTTTAACTATTCCCCTGGAAACACCATATATTTT.

This clone was seen a handful of times. The chain links TRBV12-5 to TRBJ1-1; tentative D call: TRBD1 (6 bases). The CDR3 loop spans 13 amino acids. The V gene lost 7 bases and the J gene lost 3 bases, with 12 bases spanning the gap. Germline V lookup: CDR1 LGHNT, CDR2 FRNRAP. The CDR3 DNA reads as TGTGCTAGTGCCCAAGAGGGGGACACTGAAGCTTTCTTT. Translation gives CASAQEGDTEAFF.

The sample holds one count of this clone. The J gene is TRBJ1-6, the V gene TRBV11-2; D is possibly TRBD1 (6 bases). The CDR3 extends over 13 amino acids. The germline V gene has CDR1 SGHAT and CDR2 FQNNGV. V was clipped by 7 bases and J by 10 bases, with 14 bases between them. The CDR3 is CASTVLRGSPLHF. DNA for the CDR3: TGTGCCAGCACCGTCCTAAGGGGGTCACCCCTCCACTTT.

The gene calls are TRBV19 and TRBJ2-3, with 14 bases that match TRBD2. V gave up 4 bases and J gave up 6 bases; unmatched junction bases: 6. Germline CDR1 is LNHDA and CDR2 is SQIVND (reference sequence). The CDR3 runs 16 residues. The CDR3 DNA reads as TGTGCCAGTAGTAGGACTAGCGGGGGGACTCAGGATACGCAGTATTTT. Its protein product is CASSRTSGGTQDTQYF.

The chain couples TRBV6-5 to TRBJ1-1; D uncertain. In germline, CDR1 is MNHEY, CDR2 SVGAGI. The CDR3 has 12 residues. Between the trimmed V and J ends, which lost 3 bases and 4 bases, there was a span of 6 bases. CDR3 residues: CASSYVGTEAFF. DNA of the CDR3: TGTGCCAGCAGTTATGTCGGCACTGAAGCTTTCTTT.

The rearrangement joins TRBV7-8 to TRBJ2-7; 10 nucleotides line up with TRBD2. The CDR3 length is 15 residues. Germline V gives CDR1 SGHVS, CDR2 FQNEAQ. V was clipped by 3 bases and J by 7 bases; unmatched bases: 9. CDR3 in DNA: TGTGCCAGCAGCTTCACTCAGCGGGAGGGCCGAGAGCAGTACTTC. This gives the protein CASSFTQREGREQYF.

This clone was counted only a few times. The chain couples TRBV4-2 to TRBJ1-2; 7 nucleotides agree with TRBD1. J lost 7 bases, V lost 0 bases, and 8 bases had no gene match. This CDR3 has 15 residues. Germline assignment: CDR1 LGHNA and CDR2 YNFKEQ. The CDR3 here is CASSQETRGTTGYTF. The CDR3 coding sequence is TGTGCCAGCAGCCAAGAGACCAGGGGGACGACTGGCTACACCTTC.

This clone was detected once. V is TRBV6-6 and J is TRBJ2-5, with 9 bases identical to TRBD2. This CDR3 is built from 13 residues. V lost 7 bases, J lost 6 bases, and 6 bases stayed unmatched. Germline V lookup: CDR1 MNHNY, CDR2 SVGAGI (reference sequence). The CDR3 region has the DNA TGTGCCAGCACCGGGCGGGGGGGAAAGACCCAGTACTTC. Residues: CASTGRGGKTQYF.

This chain links TRBV28 with TRBJ2-5, with TRBD2 identical over 10 bases. The CDR3 is made up of 14 amino acids. J was trimmed by 5 bases and V by 8 bases; bases with no gene match: 8. Germline V gives CDR1 MDHEN, CDR2 SYDVKM. For the CDR3, the DNA is TGTGCCAGCTTAAGCGGGAGGGCCGGGGAGACCCAGTACTTC. Its protein product is CASLSGRAGETQYF.

The gene calls are TRBV5-6 and TRBJ1-2, with unresolved D. V was shortened by 3 bases and J by 8 bases, with 8 bases between the two germline ends. Germline CDR1 and CDR2: SGHDT and YYEEEE. This CDR3 is built from 11 residues. CDR3 amino acids: CASSSPSGYTF. The CDR3 region has the DNA TGTGCCAGCAGCTCCCCGTCGGGCTACACCTTC. Supplemented by reference TRBV5-6 and TRBJ1-2, the full variable domain reads DAGVTQSPTHLIKTRGQQVTLRCSPKSGHDTVSWYQQALGQGPQFIFQYYEEEERQRGNFPDRFSGHQFPNYSSELNVNALLLGDSALYLCASSSPSGYTFGSGTRLTVV.

The chain employs TRBV19 and TRBJ2-7; 10 bases line up with TRBD1. The CDR3 runs to 15 residues. The J segment lost 6 bases and the V segment lost 0 bases, leaving 5 bases of the junction unmatched. CDR1 is LNHDA, CDR2 SQIVND, per germline (reference sequence). CDR3 nucleotides: TGTGCCAGTAGTATAGATGGGACAGGGGTTTCCGAGCAGTACTTC. It is translated as CASSIDGTGVSEQYF.

CDR3 loop: CASSLDWEAQETQYF. The CDR3 DNA is TGTGCCAGCAGCCTTGACTGGGAGGCCCAAGAGACCCAGTACTTC. The rearrangement uses TRBV6-5 and TRBJ2-5, with D perhaps TRBD2 (6 bases). V gave up 6 bases and J gave up 1 base, with 15 bases separating them. CDR3 length: 15 amino acids. Germline lookup yields CDR1 MNHEY and CDR2 SVGAGI.

The V call is TRBV19, the J call TRBJ2-4, with a tentative D call TRBD1 (7 bases). The CDR3 spans 20 residues. V lost 0 bases and J lost 2, with 23 bases in between. Looked up from germline, CDR1 is LNHDA and CDR2 is SQIVND (reference sequence). CDR3 residues: CASSIDGGERQGKTKNIQYF. CDR3 DNA sequence: TGTGCCAGTAGTATAGATGGAGGGGAGAGACAGGGTAAGACCAAAAACATTCAGTACTTC.

This chain uses TRBV5-1 with TRBJ2-5, with D perhaps TRBD2 (5 bases). The CDR3 sequence is 15 residues long. The germline V and J ends were trimmed by 4 bases and 4 bases, with 17 bases remaining between them. Germline-derived CDR1 and CDR2 are SGHRS and YFSETQ. CDR3 residues: CASSGTGSVGETQYF. The CDR3 bases are TGCGCCAGCAGCGGTACGGGGAGCGTCGGAGAGACCCAGTACTTC.

The J gene is TRBJ1-4, the V gene TRBV10-2; possibly TRBD1 for D (6 bases). The CDR3 loop spans 14 amino acids. Per the germline V gene, CDR1 is WSHSY and CDR2 is SAAADI. V was clipped by 0 bases and J by 7 bases, with 9 bases between them. This CDR3 reads CASSESTGSEKLFF. CDR3 DNA sequence: TGCGCCAGCAGTGAGTCGACAGGTAGTGAAAAACTGTTTTTT.

The gene calls are TRBV7-2 and TRBJ2-2; unclear D gene. Trimming pared 5 bases from V and 3 bases from J, leaving 4 bases between. This CDR3 has 12 amino acids. Germline V gives CDR1 SGHTA, CDR2 FQGNSA. DNA for the CDR3: TGTGCCAGCAGCCTTTACACCGGGGAGCTGTTTTTT. This codes for CASSLYTGELFF.

The CDR3 DNA follows: TGTGCCAGCAGTTTTTCGGTTTCCTACGAGCAGTACTTC. Its protein product is CASSFSVSYEQYF. This sequence joins TRBV28 and TRBJ2-7; D gene unclear. The CDR3 consists of 13 residues. CDR1 and CDR2 from the germline V gene are MDHEN and SYDVKM. V lost 3 bases and J lost 1, with 7 bases in between.

The chain combines TRBV28 with TRBJ1-1; D may be TRBD1 (5 bases). The CDR3 is 15 amino acids. The germline V gene encodes CDR1 MDHEN and CDR2 SYDVKM. V lost 5 bases and J 0 bases, leaving 13 bases between the germline ends. For the CDR3, the DNA is TGTGCCAGCAGTACTAAGGGGTCGCTGAACACTGAAGCTTTCTTT. It yields the protein CASSTKGSLNTEAFF.

The chain uses TRBV15 and TRBJ2-6, with D possibly being TRBD2 (5 bases). Germline CDR1 and CDR2: LNHNV and YYDKDF (reference sequence). The CDR3 loop spans 18 amino acids. The ends were cut back, 0 bases at V and 0 bases at J, with 12 bases in the middle. The CDR3 nucleotides read TGTGCCACCAGCAGAGATCTCGGGGAGACCTCTGGGGCCAACGTCCTGACTTTC. Residues: CATSRDLGETSGANVLTF.

J is TRBJ2-5 and V is TRBV5-4, with TRBD1 matching 7 bases. V dropped 4 bases and J dropped 1; count of bases not matched to a gene: 7. Germline V gene data show CDR1 as SGHNT and CDR2 as YYREEE (reference sequence). The CDR3 spans 15 residues. The CDR3 DNA reads as TGTGCCAGCAGCCCGACGGGACAGCCCCAAGAGACCCAGTACTTC. It is translated as CASSPTGQPQETQYF.

This chain connects TRBV5-4 to TRBJ2-7; tentatively, D is TRBD1 (5 bases). The CDR3 is 13 residues long. CDR1 is SGHNT, CDR2 YYREEE, per germline (reference sequence). Trimming left V 0 bases short and J 6 bases short, with 10 bases between. For the CDR3, the DNA is TGTGCCAGCAGCTTGGGGCAGGGTTTCGAGCAGTACTTC. This gives the protein CASSLGQGFEQYF.

This chain uses TRBV28 with TRBJ2-2; 8 bases line up with TRBD1. CDR3 length: 14 residues. The trim removed 5 bases at V and 4 bases at J, leaving 3 bases unmatched. Germline-derived CDR1 and CDR2 are MDHEN and SYDVKM. The CDR3 spells CASSPDRVTGELFF. The CDR3 nucleotides are TGTGCCAGCAGTCCGGACAGGGTCACCGGGGAGCTGTTTTTT. Drawing the rest from reference TRBV28 and TRBJ2-2, the complete variable domain is DVKVTQSSRYLVKRTGEKVFLECVQDMDHENMFWYRQDPGLGLRLIYFSYDVKMKEKGDIPEGYSVSREKKERFSLILESASTNQTSMYLCASSPDRVTGELFFGEGSRLTVL.

In its sample, this clone was seen a few times. This sequence joins TRBV11-2 and TRBJ1-4; D remains ambiguous. Trimming stripped 5 bases from V and 8 bases from J, with 12 bases between. The CDR3 spans 13 residues. CDR1 and CDR2 from the germline V gene are SGHAT and FQNNGV. CDR3 DNA sequence: TGTGCCAGCAGCCAAATCAACGGGGAAAAACTGTTTTTT. Its protein product is CASSQINGEKLFF.

The chain uses TRBV5-1 and TRBJ2-2; D ambiguous. Trimming removed 2 bases from V and 5 bases from J, with 16 bases in between. This CDR3 comprises 16 residues. The germline V gene has CDR1 SGHRS and CDR2 YFSETQ. CDR3 protein: CASSFDSTSRTGELFF. The CDR3 nucleotides are TGCGCCAGCAGCTTTGACTCAACGAGTAGGACCGGGGAGCTGTTTTTT.

The chain combines TRBV5-4 with TRBJ2-3; 11 bases match TRBD2. V trimming: 4 bases; J trimming: 0 bases; junction bases outside the gene matches: 7. Looked up from germline, CDR1 is SGHNT and CDR2 is YYREEE (reference sequence). This CDR3 spans 17 amino acids. The CDR3 here is CASSLRLAGPSTDTQYF. The CDR3 nucleotides are TGTGCCAGCAGCCTCCGACTAGCGGGGCCTAGCACAGATACGCAGTATTTT.

CDR3 nucleotide sequence: TGTGCCACCGGGGTGGCCACTTATGAAAAACTGTTTTTT. Its translation is CATGVATYEKLFF. The chain carries TRBV6-5 and TRBJ1-4; D call uncertain. Trimming left V 10 bases short and J 6 bases short, with 15 bases between. This CDR3 is built from 13 residues. Germline CDR1 reads MNHEY; CDR2 reads SVGAGI.

The V gene is TRBV6-1, the J gene TRBJ2-1; the match to TRBD2 covers 9 bases. Germline CDR1 and CDR2: MNHNS and SASEGT. The CDR3 totals 14 residues. V was clipped by 7 bases and J by 6 bases; unmatched bases: 7. The CDR3 nucleotides are TGTGCCAGCATCGGGATAGCGGGGGCCAATGAGCAGTTCTTC. This gives the protein CASIGIAGANEQFF.

The chain combines TRBV6-1 with TRBJ1-2; 8 bases line up with TRBD1. The germline CDR1 and CDR2 sequences are MNHNS and SASEGT. Trimming at V came to 5 bases and at J to 5 bases, leaving 7 bases not matched to a gene. CDR3 size: 14 residues. CDR3: CASSSDRGAYGYTF. Written as DNA, the CDR3 is TGTGCCAGCAGTTCCGACAGGGGCGCTTATGGCTACACCTTC.

The genes are TRBV19 and TRBJ1-5, with 7 bases fitting TRBD1. The CDR3 totals 15 residues. Looked up from germline, CDR1 is LNHDA and CDR2 is SQIVND (reference sequence). Germline trimming cut 4 bases from V and 1 base from J; bases unmatched to any gene: 4. CDR3 amino acids: CASSKQGKSNQPQHF. The CDR3, as DNA: TGTGCCAGTAGTAAACAGGGGAAAAGCAATCAGCCCCAGCATTTT.